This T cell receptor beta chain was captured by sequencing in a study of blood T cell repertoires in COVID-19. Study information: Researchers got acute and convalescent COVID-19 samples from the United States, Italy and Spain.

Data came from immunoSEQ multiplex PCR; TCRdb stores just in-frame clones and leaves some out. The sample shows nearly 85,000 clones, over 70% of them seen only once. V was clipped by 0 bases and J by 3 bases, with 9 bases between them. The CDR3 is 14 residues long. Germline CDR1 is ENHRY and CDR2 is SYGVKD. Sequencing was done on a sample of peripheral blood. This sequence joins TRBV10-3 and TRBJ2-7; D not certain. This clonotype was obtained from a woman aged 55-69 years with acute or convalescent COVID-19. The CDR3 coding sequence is TGTGCCATCAGTGAGTCCGCCGAGGTCTACGAGCAGTACTTC. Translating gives CAISESAEVYEQYF.